These 24 T cell receptor beta chains were all obtained from the same sample, sequenced in a study of T cell responses to AZD1222 COVID-19 vaccine. TCRdb's table, derived via immunoSEQ multiplex PCR, lists solely in-frame clones and lacks some. Of fewer than 200,000 clones in the sample, around 89% were seen once. The sequenced sample was peripheral blood, obtained 28 days after the second AZD1222 dose. The receptors shown here come from an adult who received the AZD1222 COVID-19 vaccine.

This clone was seen only once. This chain links TRBV4-3 with TRBJ1-2; a weak D match, TRBD1 (5 bases). V lost 0 bases and J 3 bases, leaving 11 bases between the germline ends. The germline CDR1 and CDR2 sequences are LGHNA and YSLEER. The CDR3 is 15 residues long. The CDR3 region is CASSQDQGGYYGYTF. CDR3 DNA: TGCGCCAGCAGCCAAGATCAGGGTGGCTACTATGGCTACACCTTC.

The V and J genes are TRBV18 and TRBJ2-7; D perhaps matches TRBD2 (5 bases). This CDR3 region has 15 residues. V gave up 4 bases and J gave up 5 bases, with 18 bases separating them. Germline CDR1 is KGHSH and CDR2 is LQKENI. CDR3 loop: CASSRGLSNGDEQYF. In nucleotides, the CDR3 is TGTGCCAGCTCACGGGGATTGTCCAACGGGGACGAGCAGTACTTC.

The chain couples TRBV28 to TRBJ1-2; a weak D match, TRBD1 (5 bases). The V and J ends lost 6 bases and 4 bases respectively, with 12 bases between them. Per the germline V gene, CDR1 is MDHEN and CDR2 is SYDVKM. The CDR3 extends over 13 amino acids. CDR3 in amino acids: CASRTGGVYGYTF. The CDR3 DNA reads as TGTGCCAGCAGAACCGGGGGAGTCTATGGCTACACCTTC.

The chain's CDR3 is CATSRDHMTENNEKLFF. The CDR3 DNA follows: TGTGCCACCAGCAGAGATCACATGACAGAAAATAATGAAAAACTGTTTTTT. V and J are TRBV15 and TRBJ1-4; a weak D match, TRBD1 (5 bases). CDR1 and CDR2 (germline): LNHNV, YYDKDF (reference sequence). V was trimmed by 0 bases and J by 4 bases, leaving 15 bases between them. The CDR3 is 17 residues long.

This chain links TRBV30 with TRBJ2-2, with D possibly called TRBD1 or TRBD2 (6 bases each). Germline CDR1 and CDR2: GTSNPN and SVGIG (reference sequence). The CDR3 length is 15 residues. V was trimmed by 8 bases and J by 0 bases, leaving 16 bases between them. Here the CDR3 reads CALFPGAANTGELFF. CDR3 bases: TGTGCCCTATTTCCGGGGGCCGCGAACACCGGGGAGCTGTTTTTT.

This chain links TRBV4-2 with TRBJ1-2; tentative D call: TRBD1 (5 bases). The CDR3 has 15 residues. Per germline, CDR1 LGHNA and CDR2 YNFKEQ. V was shortened by 5 bases and J by 4 bases, with 17 bases between the two germline ends. CDR3: CASSTAGSGTYGYTF. DNA for the CDR3: TGTGCCAGCAGCACGGCGGGATCAGGGACCTATGGCTACACCTTC.

V is TRBV7-9 and J is TRBJ2-4; D is uncertain. Germline V CDR1 and CDR2: SEHNR, FQNEAQ (reference sequence). The CDR3 length is 16 residues. Trimming pared 1 base from V and 0 bases from J, leaving 10 bases between. The CDR3 is CASSLELTRAKNIQYF. The DNA for the CDR3 is TGTGCCAGCAGCTTAGAACTAACAAGAGCCAAAAACATTCAGTACTTC.

This chain links TRBV15 with TRBJ2-3; D possibly uses TRBD1 or TRBD2 (5 bases each). This CDR3 has 17 amino acids. The germline V gene encodes CDR1 LNHNV and CDR2 YYDKDF (reference sequence). The ends were cut back, 4 bases at V and 1 base at J, with 18 bases in the middle. DNA for the CDR3: TGTGCCACCAGCATATCCTCCGGGACCCTACGCACAGATACGCAGTATTTT. Protein product: CATSISSGTLRTDTQYF.

V and J are TRBV6-2 or TRBV6-3 and TRBJ2-3, with D perhaps matching TRBD1 (5 bases). Per germline, CDR1 MNHEY and CDR2 SVGEGT. This CDR3 comprises 17 residues. Between the trimmed V and J ends, which lost 5 bases and 0 bases, there was a span of 18 bases. The CDR3 nucleotides read TGTGCCAGCAGTCGCGTGGGGCCAGGGCTAAGCACAGATACGCAGTATTTT. It translates to CASSRVGPGLSTDTQYF.

The chain has TRBV5-6 and TRBJ2-7; D is unclear. Germline V gene lookup returns CDR1 SGHDT and CDR2 YYEEEE. The CDR3 is made up of 14 amino acids. Trimming shortened V by 0 bases and J by 0 bases, and 7 bases separated the two germline ends. CDR3 nucleotide sequence: TGTGCCAGCAGCTTGGGACGGAGCTCCTACGAGCAGTACTTC. Encoded protein: CASSLGRSSYEQYF.

The J gene is TRBJ2-5, the V gene TRBV24-1; D tentatively fits TRBD1 or TRBD2 (5 bases each). Germline CDR1 reads KGHDR; CDR2 reads SFDVKD. The CDR3 totals 14 residues. V was pared by 4 bases and J by 5 bases, with 13 bases between. CDR3: CATSEPGTGETQYF. The CDR3 DNA reads as TGTGCCACCAGTGAACCGGGGACGGGGGAGACCCAGTACTTC.

The chain carries TRBV28 and TRBJ1-6; 7 bases are a match to TRBD1. Germline assignment: CDR1 MDHEN and CDR2 SYDVKM. The junction had 2 bases not matched to a gene; V was cut back by 8 bases and J by 4 bases. This CDR3 contains 13 residues. This chain's CDR3 is CASQDRYNSPLHF. CDR3 nucleotides: TGTGCCAGCCAGGACAGGTATAATTCACCCCTCCACTTT.

The chain couples TRBV12-3 or TRBV12-4 to TRBJ2-1; D is possibly TRBD2 (5 bases). The CDR3 totals 12 residues. With 4 bases removed from V and 7 bases from J, the gap between germline ends came to 8 bases. The CDR3 region is CASSSTTNEQFF. The CDR3 DNA sequence: TGTGCCAGCAGTTCGACTACAAATGAGCAGTTCTTC.

The J gene is TRBJ1-1, the V gene TRBV9; perhaps TRBD1 as D (6 bases). Germline lookup yields CDR1 SGDLS and CDR2 YYNGEE. Deletions cut 3 bases from V and 1 base from J, with 13 bases between. CDR3 length: 15 residues. The CDR3 DNA reads TGTGCCAGCAGCGCGGCCGGGACACCGAACACTGAAGCTTTCTTT. Translation: CASSAAGTPNTEAFF.

J is TRBJ2-3 and V is TRBV11-3, with 7 positions matching TRBD1. Germline lookup yields CDR1 SGHNT and CDR2 YENEEA. J gave up 3 bases and V 5 bases, and 8 bases lay outside the gene matches. The CDR3 is made up of 15 amino acids. The CDR3 DNA follows: TGTGCCAGCAGCCCCGGGACAGATAGAACAGATACGCAGTATTTT. It is translated as CASSPGTDRTDTQYF.

This sequence joins TRBV28 and TRBJ2-7; TRBD1 matches 8 bases. Germline lookup yields CDR1 MDHEN and CDR2 SYDVKM. The V gene end was trimmed by 5 bases and the J gene end by 5 bases; junction bases not matched to a gene: 5. The CDR3 loop spans 13 amino acids. CDR3: CASSRGQDDEQYF. The DNA for the CDR3 is TGTGCCAGCAGTCGGGGACAGGACGACGAGCAGTACTTC.

The chain recombines TRBV5-1 with TRBJ2-1; 10 bases align to TRBD1. The CDR3 runs to 16 residues. Germline V gene sequence: CDR1 SGHRS, CDR2 YFSETQ. Trimming took 0 bases from V and 6 from J; bases not matched to a gene: 6. CDR3 amino acids: CASSLAGTGVGNEQFF. Here the CDR3 DNA reads TGCGCCAGCAGCTTGGCCGGGACAGGGGTCGGCAATGAGCAGTTCTTC.

This clone was seen only a few times. V is TRBV28 and J is TRBJ2-1; D might be TRBD2 (7 bases). CDR1 is MDHEN and CDR2 is SYDVKM in the germline V gene. The CDR3 runs 16 residues. V was clipped by 5 bases and J by 10 bases, with 24 bases between them. The chain's CDR3 is CASSGGASGATGEQFF. CDR3 sequence (DNA): TGTGCCAGCAGTGGGGGGGCTAGCGGAGCCACAGGGGAGCAGTTCTTC.

The rearrangement uses TRBV12-3 or TRBV12-4 and TRBJ1-2; TRBD1 matches 8 bases. This CDR3 comprises 13 residues. J was trimmed by 3 bases and V by 5 bases; bases with no gene match: 2. In DNA form, the CDR3 reads TGTGCCAGCAGTCTGACAGGGGACTATGGCTACACCTTC. Amino acid sequence: CASSLTGDYGYTF.

V is TRBV19 and J is TRBJ2-1; a possible D gene is TRBD1 (5 bases). This CDR3 spans 13 amino acids. Trimming cost V 4 bases and J 6 bases, with 10 bases left between them. The germline gives CDR1 LNHDA, CDR2 SQIVND (reference sequence). This CDR3 is CASSTDRANEQFF. The CDR3 DNA is TGTGCCAGTAGTACAGACAGAGCCAATGAGCAGTTCTTC.

This clone was counted a single time. This chain links TRBV7-6 with TRBJ2-1; possibly TRBD2 for D (6 bases). In germline, CDR1 is SGHVS, CDR2 FNYEAQ. This CDR3 region has 16 residues. V dropped 1 base and J dropped 6 bases, with 16 bases sitting between them. CDR3 bases: TGTGCCAGCAGCTTAGTGGTCGGGAGCCTCCTCAATGAGCAGTTCTTC. Its translation: CASSLVVGSLLNEQFF.

J is TRBJ1-3 and V is TRBV5-6; no clear D gene. Germline CDR1 reads SGHDT; CDR2 reads YYEEEE. Trimming pared 3 bases from V and 0 bases from J, leaving 10 bases between. This CDR3 is built from 15 residues. As DNA, the CDR3 is TGTGCCAGCAGCTCCGGAAGCCTCTCTGGAAACACCATATATTTT. This translates into CASSSGSLSGNTIYF.

The rearrangement joins TRBV7-9 to TRBJ2-2; 8 nucleotides line up with TRBD2. Trimming took 5 bases from V and 5 from J; bases not matched to a gene: 7. Per the germline V gene, CDR1 is SEHNR and CDR2 is FQNEAQ (reference sequence). This CDR3 has 15 residues. CDR3 bases: TGTGCCAGCAGCCCTCCGGGGGGGGGTACCGGGGAGCTGTTTTTT. As protein: CASSPPGGGTGELFF.

J is TRBJ1-5 and V is TRBV10-3; TRBD1 agrees at 8 bases. Per germline, CDR1 ENHRY and CDR2 SYGVKD. The CDR3 runs to 14 residues. V lost 9 bases and J lost 3; bases outside the gene matches: 7. CDR3 DNA: TGTGCCATTAGGCAGGACAGGGACAATCAGCCCCAGCATTTT. Translated, it gives CAIRQDRDNQPQHF.